These 27 T cell receptor beta chains originate from one sample sequenced in a study of blood T cell repertoires in COVID-19. Sequenced by immunoSEQ multiplex PCR; TCRdb stores in-frame clones only, minus some. In the table there are about 75,000 clones, over 80% of which are singletons. The sample taken for sequencing was peripheral blood. These receptors all come from a woman aged 50 to 65 with acute or convalescent COVID-19.

The chain combines TRBV7-9 with TRBJ1-5, with 7 bases fitting TRBD1. Trimming cost V 1 base and J 6 bases; bases outside gene matches: 3. Germline assignment: CDR1 SEHNR and CDR2 FQNEAQ (reference sequence). This CDR3 comprises 14 residues. CDR3 amino acids: CASSLGGGGQPQHF. Here the CDR3 DNA reads TGTGCCAGCAGCTTAGGAGGGGGCGGTCAGCCCCAGCATTTT.

The chain joins TRBV27 to TRBJ2-1; a weak D match, TRBD1 (6 bases). Germline lookup yields CDR1 MNHEY and CDR2 SMNVEV (reference sequence). The germline V and J ends were trimmed by 5 bases and 6 bases, with 11 bases remaining between them. This CDR3 has 13 amino acids. CDR3 nucleotides: TGTGCCAGCAGTAAACTACAGGGCAATGAGCAGTTCTTC. Protein product: CASSKLQGNEQFF.

This clone was detected only once. The genes are TRBV2 and TRBJ1-1; D is ambiguous. CDR3 length: 12 residues. In germline, CDR1 is SNHLY, CDR2 FYNNEI. V dropped 7 bases and J dropped 1 base, with 7 bases sitting between them. The CDR3 nucleotides are TGTGCCAGCAATTCCGGGAACACTGAAGCTTTCTTT. Residues: CASNSGNTEAFF.

This sequence joins TRBV25-1 and TRBJ1-2, with a tentative D call TRBD1 (6 bases). Trimming removed 1 base at V and 7 bases at J, with 13 bases between. Germline CDR1 and CDR2: MGHDK and SYGVNS. The CDR3 is made up of 14 amino acids. The CDR3 region is CASSEWSGASGYTF. The CDR3 DNA follows: TGTGCCAGCAGTGAATGGTCAGGGGCTTCTGGCTACACCTTC.

V usage is TRBV10-1 and J usage is TRBJ2-7; the match to TRBD1 covers 8 bases. Germline V gives CDR1 WNHNN, CDR2 SYGVQD (reference sequence). V lost 8 bases, J lost 4 bases, and 7 bases stayed unmatched. CDR3 length: 13 amino acids. The CDR3 nucleotides are TGCGCCAGCTCCGGGACAGGCACTTACGAGCAGTACTTC. It codes for CASSGTGTYEQYF.

V is TRBV7-9 and J is TRBJ2-1; D not resolved. This CDR3 is 12 amino acids long. The V end was cut by 3 bases, the J end by 8 bases, with 8 bases between. Per germline, CDR1 SEHNR and CDR2 FQNEAQ (reference sequence). The CDR3 spells CASSFISDEQFF. The CDR3 nucleotides read TGTGCCAGCAGCTTCATATCGGATGAGCAGTTCTTC.

The rearrangement joins TRBV19 to TRBJ1-3, with 9 bases lining up with TRBD1. V lost 5 bases to trimming and J lost 2 bases; unmatched junction nucleotides: 10. The germline gives CDR1 LNHDA, CDR2 SQIVND (reference sequence). The CDR3 sequence is 17 residues long. The chain's CDR3 is CASSALNRDRAGNTIYF. The CDR3 nucleotides read TGTGCCAGTAGTGCCTTAAACCGGGACAGGGCTGGAAACACCATATATTTT.

This chain connects TRBV5-1 to TRBJ1-1; 7 bases match TRBD1. The CDR3 contains 14 residues. Germline CDR1 SGHRS, CDR2 YFSETQ. Trimming removed 4 bases from V and 3 bases from J; junction bases left unmatched: 6. In DNA form, the CDR3 reads TGCGCCAGCAGCAGCCGGGACAGCTACACTGAAGCTTTCTTT. Protein product: CASSSRDSYTEAFF.

Comment on this clone: The sample contains more than one DNA sequence encoding this CDR3. This sequence joins TRBV7-3 and TRBJ2-2; D not certain. Per germline, CDR1 SGHTA and CDR2 FQGTGA. Trimming removed 4 bases at V and 3 bases at J, with 3 bases between. This CDR3 contains 12 residues. The CDR3 loop is CASSSYTGELFF. The CDR3 coding sequence is TGTGCCAGCAGCTCTTACACCGGGGAGCTGTTTTTT.

In DNA form, the CDR3 reads TGTGCCAGCAGTCGTAGTCCAAATCAGCCCCAGCATTTT. Encoded protein: CASSRSPNQPQHF. V gene TRBV27 combines with J gene TRBJ1-5, with D uncertain. CDR3 size: 13 residues. The V end was cut by 5 bases, the J end by 4 bases, with 9 bases between. Germline V gene data show CDR1 as MNHEY and CDR2 as SMNVEV (reference sequence).

The chain carries TRBV11-2 and TRBJ2-5; tentatively, D is TRBD2 (5 bases). CDR3 length equals 14 residues. CDR1 is SGHAT and CDR2 is FQNNGV in the germline V gene. Between the trimmed V and J ends, which lost 5 bases and 5 bases, there was a span of 15 bases. The CDR3 loop reads CASSPTGFGETQYF. In nucleotides, the CDR3 is TGTGCCAGCAGCCCTACGGGGTTCGGGGAGACCCAGTACTTC.

J is TRBJ1-1 and V is TRBV29-1; D is ambiguous. With 6 bases removed from V and 0 bases from J, the gap between germline ends came to 14 bases. The CDR3 loop spans 14 amino acids. Germline assignment: CDR1 SQVTM and CDR2 ANQGSEA. The CDR3 bases are TGCAGCGTCGCCCTCATGGCGGTGAACACTGAAGCTTTCTTT. Residues: CSVALMAVNTEAFF.

A single count supports this clone. The gene calls are TRBV18 and TRBJ2-7; D is undetermined. The CDR3 spans 13 residues. V was cut by 2 bases and J by 0 bases, with 5 bases left in between. Per the germline V gene, CDR1 is KGHSH and CDR2 is LQKENI. CDR3 in amino acids: CASSPVNSYEQYF. The CDR3 DNA sequence: TGTGCCAGCTCACCAGTCAACTCCTACGAGCAGTACTTC.

The chain has TRBV2 and TRBJ1-5; TRBD1 is a possible D gene (5 bases). This CDR3 spans 14 amino acids. The V gene lost 4 bases and the J gene lost 2 bases, with 9 bases spanning the gap. Germline assignment: CDR1 SNHLY and CDR2 FYNNEI. CDR3 region: CASSAREGNQPQHF. As DNA, the CDR3 is TGTGCCAGCAGTGCCAGGGAGGGCAATCAGCCCCAGCATTTT.

This clone was counted only a few times. This chain connects TRBV28 to TRBJ1-2; 9 bases agree with TRBD1. There are 18 residues in the CDR3. J gave up 4 bases and V 4 bases, and 16 bases lay outside the gene matches. The V gene's germline CDR1 is MDHEN and CDR2 SYDVKM. The CDR3 sequence is CASSSPFKTGGSGYGYTF. CDR3 DNA sequence: TGTGCCAGCAGTTCCCCGTTCAAAACAGGGGGCAGTGGCTATGGCTACACCTTC.

The genes are TRBV7-2 and TRBJ2-1; 8 bases are shared with TRBD2. Per the germline V gene, CDR1 is SGHTA and CDR2 is FQGNSA. V lost 0 bases to trimming and J lost 4 bases; unmatched junction nucleotides: 2. The CDR3 loop spans 15 amino acids. The CDR3 DNA reads as TGTGCCAGCAGCTTAGCGGTAGCGGGATACAATGAGCAGTTCTTC. This codes for CASSLAVAGYNEQFF.

As DNA, the CDR3 is TGTGCCAGCAGGCCCAGTATGAACACCATATATTTT. It encodes CASRPSMNTIYF. This rearrangement joins TRBV6-1 to TRBJ1-3, with D unclear. The CDR3 spans 12 residues. Germline values: CDR1 MNHNS, CDR2 SASEGT. The V end was cut by 6 bases, the J end by 7 bases, with 10 bases between.

This clone was recorded a few times. J is TRBJ1-1 and V is TRBV30, with D unresolved. Germline loops: CDR1 GTSNPN, CDR2 SVGIG (reference sequence). This CDR3 comprises 15 residues. The ends were cut back, 0 bases at V and 1 base at J, with 12 bases in the middle. In nucleotides, the CDR3 is TGTGCCTGGAGTGTAGTGGGCAGACAGAACACTGAAGCTTTCTTT. This gives the protein CAWSVVGRQNTEAFF.

The chain combines TRBV7-6 with TRBJ2-5; TRBD2 matches at 16 bases. This CDR3 spans 18 amino acids. In germline, CDR1 is SGHVS, CDR2 FNYEAQ. The V and J ends lost 5 bases and 2 bases, in that order; junction bases with no gene match: 8. The CDR3 region is CASSQGLAGGRGQETQYF. CDR3 nucleotide sequence: TGTGCCAGCAGCCAGGGACTAGCGGGAGGGCGGGGACAAGAGACCCAGTACTTC.

The V and J genes are TRBV6-5 and TRBJ1-5, with D possibly matching TRBD1 (6 bases). The ends were cut back, 6 bases at V and 7 bases at J, with 13 bases in the middle. CDR1 MNHEY and CDR2 SVGAGI come from the germline V gene. The CDR3 is 13 amino acids. The CDR3 DNA follows: TGTGCCAGCAGCTTGACAGGAGGACAGCCCCAGCATTTT. Protein sequence: CASSLTGGQPQHF.

The CDR3 nucleotides read TGTGCCAGCAGCCATAGCGGGATAGTCCACGAGCAGTACTTC. It codes for CASSHSGIVHEQYF. V gene TRBV3-1 (or the pseudogene TRBV3-2) combines with J gene TRBJ2-7, with 8 bases that match TRBD2. The CDR3 covers 14 residues. Unmatched junction bases numbered 6, after V lost 3 bases and J lost 5 bases. Per germline, CDR1 LGHDT and CDR2 YNNKEL (reference sequence).

Details on this clone: Other DNA sequences of this sample code for an identical CDR3. The genes are TRBV6-5 and TRBJ1-5; D is possibly TRBD1 (5 bases). V was pared by 6 bases and J by 0 bases, with 12 bases between. The CDR3 contains 15 residues. Germline assignment: CDR1 MNHEY and CDR2 SVGAGI. The CDR3 region has the DNA TGTGCCAGCAGGGTGACGGGGGATAGCAATCAGCCCCAGCATTTT. Translated: CASRVTGDSNQPQHF.

The J gene is TRBJ1-6, the V gene TRBV3-1 (or the pseudogene TRBV3-2), with a weak D call TRBD1 (5 bases). Per the germline V gene, CDR1 is LGHDT and CDR2 is YNNKEL (reference sequence). The CDR3 is 15 amino acids. V lost 4 bases and J 6 bases, leaving 13 bases between the germline ends. In nucleotides, the CDR3 is TGTGCCAGCAGCCGGTCGGGGGATAGTAATTCACCCCTCCACTTT. It translates to CASSRSGDSNSPLHF.

CDR3 coding DNA: TGTGCCAGCAGCCGGGGACAGGGGGGTGGCTACACCTTC. Amino acids: CASSRGQGGGYTF. The J gene is TRBJ1-2, the V gene TRBV6-5; 11 positions match TRBD1. CDR1 is MNHEY and CDR2 is SVGAGI in the germline V gene. The CDR3 covers 13 residues. V was pared by 6 bases and J by 7 bases, with 4 bases of the junction left unmatched.

This clone appeared a single time. V and J are TRBV7-2 and TRBJ2-1, with D perhaps TRBD2 (5 bases). V was trimmed by 2 bases and J by 0 bases, leaving 11 bases between them. Germline V gene sequence: CDR1 SGHTA, CDR2 FQGNSA. The CDR3 consists of 16 residues. The CDR3 DNA sequence: TGTGCCAGCAGCTTAAAGAGGGTGCGCTCCTACAATGAGCAGTTCTTC. It encodes CASSLKRVRSYNEQFF.

There are a few counts of this clone. The J gene is TRBJ2-7, the V gene TRBV7-9; tentative D call: TRBD2 (5 bases). Germline V gene lookup returns CDR1 SEHNR and CDR2 FQNEAQ (reference sequence). V lost 3 bases to trimming and J lost 0 bases, with 12 bases between them. The CDR3 is made up of 15 amino acids. The CDR3 DNA sequence: TGTGCCAGCAGCTTTAGAGGGTCCAGCTCCTACGAGCAGTACTTC. Its translation is CASSFRGSSSYEQYF.

The V call is TRBV3-1 (or the pseudogene TRBV3-2), the J call TRBJ2-7; D unresolved. The V gene's germline CDR1 is LGHDT and CDR2 YNNKEL (reference sequence). The CDR3 has 15 residues. Trimming removed 3 bases from V and 2 bases from J, with 14 bases in between. The CDR3 region is CASSQPGRLPYEQYF. In nucleotides, the CDR3 is TGTGCCAGCAGCCAGCCCGGCAGGTTACCCTACGAGCAGTACTTC.